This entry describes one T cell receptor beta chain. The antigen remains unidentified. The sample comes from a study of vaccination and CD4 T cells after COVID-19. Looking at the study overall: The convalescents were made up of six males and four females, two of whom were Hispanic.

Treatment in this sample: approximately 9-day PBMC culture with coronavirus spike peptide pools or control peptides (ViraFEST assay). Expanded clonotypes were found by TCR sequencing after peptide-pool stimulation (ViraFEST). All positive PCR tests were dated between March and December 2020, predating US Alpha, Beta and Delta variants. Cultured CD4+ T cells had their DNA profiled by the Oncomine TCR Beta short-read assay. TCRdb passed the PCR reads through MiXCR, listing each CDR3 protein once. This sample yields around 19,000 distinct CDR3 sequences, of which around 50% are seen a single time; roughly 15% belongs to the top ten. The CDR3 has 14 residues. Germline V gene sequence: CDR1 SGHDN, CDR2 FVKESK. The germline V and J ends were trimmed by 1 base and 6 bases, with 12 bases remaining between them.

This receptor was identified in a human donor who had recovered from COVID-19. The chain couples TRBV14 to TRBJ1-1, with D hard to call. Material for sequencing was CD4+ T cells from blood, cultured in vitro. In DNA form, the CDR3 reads TGTGCCAGCAGCCAAGGTGGGGTGTCCGCTGAAGCTTTCTTT. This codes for CASSQGGVSAEAFF.